A single T cell receptor beta chain is shown here with its context. The antigen is undetermined. The data were taken from a study of cytomegalovirus exposure and HLA in healthy donors. The PCR employed 60 Vbeta primers together with 13 Jbeta primers. Measured with immunoSEQ multiplex PCR; TCRdb has only the in-frame clones, and not every one. In the table there are about 210,000 clones, approximately 80% of which are singletons. In germline, CDR1 is ENHRY, CDR2 SYGVKD. Trimming shortened V by 1 base and J by 2 bases, and 12 bases separated the two germline ends. CDR3 length: 16 residues. Findings and limits, study-wide: TCR beta sequences reportedly predicted most subjects' HLA-A and HLA-B alleles accurately. Judged likely to be a sequencing artifact was a cluster of highly shared sequence variants.

Input material: PBMCs. The source is a woman aged 45-59 years in good health and CMV-seropositive. This sequence joins TRBV10-3 and TRBJ2-1, with D tentatively TRBD2 (6 bases). CDR3 protein: CAISEYGGETYNEQFF. Written as DNA, the CDR3 is TGTGCCATCAGTGAGTATGGCGGGGAAACCTACAATGAGCAGTTCTTC.